This T cell receptor beta chain comes out of a study of blood T cell repertoires in COVID-19. The wider study: The United States, Italy and Spain were the sources of the acute and convalescent COVID-19 samples. Sources were T cells, B-cell-depleted T cells, or PBMCs; the material itself was cDNA or gDNA.

In the authors' workflow: Amplification of reference gene primers provided the estimated nucleated cell counts. Clones were sequenced by immunoSEQ multiplex PCR, and TCRdb holds only the in-frame ones, with some missing. V and J calls plus clone size are reproduced from that table; the DNA served to infer D and trimming. The data show roughly 27,000 clones, with more than 75% seen just once and 45% to 50% held by the top ten. This CDR3 contains 18 residues. Trimming removed 2 bases from V and 3 bases from J; junction bases left unmatched: 7. Germline V gene sequence: CDR1 SGHVS, CDR2 FQNEAQ. The sample comprised peripheral blood. The receptor comes from a woman between 70 and 85 years old with acute or convalescent COVID-19. V and J are TRBV7-8 and TRBJ2-2; 12 bases are shared with TRBD1. The CDR3 DNA follows: TGTGCCAGCAGCTTATCACCCGGGACAGGGGGCCACACCGGGGAGCTGTTTTTT. This gives the protein CASSLSPGTGGHTGELFF.